The 20 T cell receptor beta chains in this list originate from one sample, sequenced in a study of blood T cell repertoires in COVID-19. The protocol was immunoSEQ multiplex PCR, while the TCRdb copy is restricted to in-frame clones and leaves out a portion. The sample consists of approximately 83,000 clones, roughly 87% of them appearing once. Material for sequencing was peripheral blood. These receptors originate from a man between 65 and 80 years old with acute or convalescent COVID-19.

This clone has only one observation. The chain is built from TRBV9 and TRBJ2-1; D possibly corresponds to TRBD1 (5 bases). Per the germline V gene, CDR1 is SGDLS and CDR2 is YYNGEE. This CDR3 is 13 amino acids long. V was pared by 4 bases and J by 4 bases, with 9 bases between. The DNA of the CDR3 is TGTGCCAGCAGCACGGACATATACAATGAGCAGTTCTTC. Protein: CASSTDIYNEQFF.

Notes on this clone: The junction departs from the called germline gene at one end, perhaps through a read error. The genes are TRBV5-1 and TRBJ1-6; TRBD1 matches 7 bases. Germline V gives CDR1 SGHRS, CDR2 YFSETQ. The CDR3 extends over 15 amino acids. The CDR3 DNA follows: TGCGCCAGCAGCTTGGTTGGGACAGCGTATTCGCCCCTCCACTTT. It specifies CASSLVGTAYSPLHF. The full variable domain, in which reference TRBV5-1 and TRBJ1-6 provide the parts outside the CDR3, is KAGVTQTPRYLIKTRGQQVTLSCSPISGHRSVSWYQQTPGQGLQFLFEYFSETQRNKGNFPGRFSGRQFSNSRSEMNVSTLELGDSALYLCASSLVGTAYSPLHFGNGTRLTVT.

Sample share makes this clone medium-sized (0.01 to 0.1%). The rearrangement uses TRBV28 and TRBJ1-1; D is perhaps TRBD1 (6 bases). Per germline, CDR1 MDHEN and CDR2 SYDVKM. CDR3 length: 17 residues. V was trimmed by 2 bases and J by 5 bases, leaving 21 bases between them. CDR3 nucleotides: TGTGCCAGCAGTTTAGAGGGCAGGGGAGTCGTTAGGACTGAAGCTTTCTTT. Translating gives CASSLEGRGVVRTEAFF. Based on the CDR3 plus reference TRBV28 and TRBJ1-1, the full variable domain is DVKVTQSSRYLVKRTGEKVFLECVQDMDHENMFWYRQDPGLGLRLIYFSYDVKMKEKGDIPEGYSVSREKKERFSLILESASTNQTSMYLCASSLEGRGVVRTEAFFGQGTRLTVV.

This clone was observed a single time. The rearrangement uses TRBV24-1 and TRBJ1-5, with TRBD1 matching over 9 bases. In germline, CDR1 is KGHDR, CDR2 SFDVKD. The CDR3 extends over 16 amino acids. With V trimmed by 11 bases and J by 4 bases, 14 bases remained unmatched. CDR3 residues: CAKCSYRGRRNQPQHF. The CDR3 DNA follows: TGTGCCAAATGTTCTTACAGGGGGCGCCGGAATCAGCCCCAGCATTTT.

The chain uses TRBV30 and TRBJ1-5; 8 positions agree with TRBD1. Trimming took 2 bases from V and 5 from J; bases not matched to a gene: 8. The CDR3 contains 15 residues. The germline gives CDR1 GTSNPN, CDR2 SVGIG (reference sequence). The chain's CDR3 is CAWSTRTGRHQPQHF. The CDR3 nucleotides read TGTGCCTGGAGTACCCGGACAGGGAGGCATCAGCCCCAGCATTTT.

This clone has a handful of counts. The genes are TRBV7-2 and TRBJ2-3; TRBD1 aligns across 10 bases. Germline lookup yields CDR1 SGHTA and CDR2 FQGNSA. The V and J ends lost 3 bases and 5 bases, in that order; junction bases with no gene match: 8. The CDR3 is 16 residues long. CDR3 in amino acids: CASSLNRDRGQDTQYF. DNA for the CDR3: TGTGCCAGCAGCTTGAATCGGGACAGGGGACAAGATACGCAGTATTTT. The whole variable domain, filled in from reference TRBV7-2 and TRBJ2-3, reads GAGVSQSPSNKVTEKGKDVELRCDPISGHTALYWYRQSLGQGLEFLIYFQGNSAPDKSGLPSDRFSAERTGGSVSTLTIQRTQQEDSAVYLCASSLNRDRGQDTQYFGPGTRLTVL.

The J gene is TRBJ2-7, the V gene TRBV5-1; TRBD1 matches 7 bases. The CDR3 has 14 residues. Trimming at V came to 4 bases and at J to 1 base, leaving 5 bases not matched to a gene. Germline V gives CDR1 SGHRS, CDR2 YFSETQ. CDR3 coding DNA: TGCGCCAGCAGCCCAGGACAGGCGTCCTACGAGCAGTACTTC. Translated: CASSPGQASYEQYF.

The chain joins TRBV14 to TRBJ2-7, with 10 bases aligning to TRBD1. Unmatched junction bases numbered 8, after V lost 4 bases and J lost 5 bases. The CDR3 runs to 15 residues. Germline V lookup: CDR1 SGHDN, CDR2 FVKESK. CDR3 sequence reads: CASSLRQGAGNEQYF. The CDR3 DNA follows: TGTGCCAGCAGCCTTCGACAGGGGGCCGGCAACGAGCAGTACTTC.

This chain uses TRBV6-2 or TRBV6-3 with TRBJ1-5, with D tentatively TRBD1 (5 bases). Trimming pared 1 base from V and 6 bases from J, leaving 19 bases between. The germline V gene has CDR1 MNHEY and CDR2 SVGEGT. This CDR3 spans 17 amino acids. The CDR3 is CASSYFGGEPARQPQHF. The CDR3 DNA is TGTGCCAGCAGTTACTTCGGAGGGGAACCTGCACGTCAGCCCCAGCATTTT.

The chain is built from TRBV7-2 and TRBJ2-1, with TRBD1 identical over 10 bases. Germline V gene lookup returns CDR1 SGHTA and CDR2 FQGNSA. This CDR3 is 16 amino acids long. J gave up 7 bases and V 5 bases, and 11 bases lay outside the gene matches. The chain's CDR3 is CASSNPTGGAGNEQFF. The CDR3 region has the DNA TGTGCCAGCAGCAACCCGACAGGGGGCGCGGGGAATGAGCAGTTCTTC.

The chain couples TRBV6-5 to TRBJ2-3, with unresolved D. The CDR3 runs to 16 residues. Germline V CDR1 and CDR2: MNHEY, SVGAGI. V shed 0 bases and J shed 0 bases, with 10 bases lying between them. The DNA for the CDR3 is TGTGCCAGCAGTTACTCCTTCTACTCGAGCACAGATACGCAGTATTTT. This codes for CASSYSFYSSTDTQYF.

This chain joins TRBV5-6 and TRBJ1-6; TRBD1 might be the D (6 bases). V was clipped by 4 bases and J by 6 bases, with 17 bases between them. Germline V lookup: CDR1 SGHDT, CDR2 YYEEEE. The CDR3 is made up of 16 amino acids. CDR3 coding DNA: TGTGCCAGCAGCCAACCACCGACAGGCCCTAATTCACCCCTCCACTTT. Protein sequence: CASSQPPTGPNSPLHF.

The chain couples TRBV7-7 to TRBJ2-5; 10 bases are shared with TRBD1. This CDR3 region has 15 residues. Trimming at V came to 4 bases and at J to 2 bases, leaving 4 bases not matched to a gene. Germline CDR1 SSHAT, CDR2 FNYEAQ (reference sequence). DNA of the CDR3: TGTGCCAGCAGCTCCGGACAGGGGGTACAAGAGACCCAGTACTTC. It is translated as CASSSGQGVQETQYF.

This sequence joins TRBV29-1 and TRBJ1-1, with D hard to call. Trimming cost V 4 bases and J 1 base, with 7 bases left between them. This CDR3 region has 12 residues. In germline, CDR1 is SQVTM, CDR2 ANQGSEA. CDR3 loop: CSVARGNTEAFF. CDR3 sequence (DNA): TGCAGCGTTGCTCGGGGGAACACTGAAGCTTTCTTT.

This chain connects TRBV7-2 to TRBJ1-4; TRBD1 aligns across 7 bases. V gave up 5 bases and J gave up 3 bases; unmatched junction bases: 3. This CDR3 has 14 residues. CDR1 and CDR2 from the germline V gene are SGHTA and FQGNSA. CDR3 amino acids: CASSLQGSNEKLFF. The CDR3 DNA sequence: TGTGCCAGCAGCCTACAGGGGTCTAATGAAAAACTGTTTTTT.

V is TRBV2 and J is TRBJ2-3; 11 bases agree with TRBD2. V trimming: 10 bases; J trimming: 3 bases; junction bases outside the gene matches: 6. Germline-derived CDR1 and CDR2 are SNHLY and FYNNEI. The CDR3 runs 14 residues. Here the CDR3 DNA reads TGTGCCACCGCGAGGACTAGCGGGACAGATACGCAGTATTTT. This gives the protein CATARTSGTDTQYF.

The chain links TRBV6-5 to TRBJ2-7; tentative D call: TRBD1 (5 bases). V lost 7 bases and J 3 bases, leaving 19 bases between the germline ends. There are 15 residues in the CDR3. The germline V gene encodes CDR1 MNHEY and CDR2 SVGAGI. DNA of the CDR3: TGTGCCAGCACCTACCGGGCAGGGAAGGGCTACGAGCAGTACTTC. As protein: CASTYRAGKGYEQYF.

The chain is built from TRBV6-5 and TRBJ1-1; D is possibly TRBD1 (5 bases). CDR3 size: 16 residues. Germline V gene lookup returns CDR1 MNHEY and CDR2 SVGAGI. V lost 0 bases, J lost 2 bases, and 13 bases lay in between. CDR3 sequence (DNA): TGTGCCAGCAGTTACTCCCTAACAGGTGGTAACACTGAAGCTTTCTTT. Protein sequence: CASSYSLTGGNTEAFF.

This clone was recorded only once. The chain couples TRBV12-3 or TRBV12-4 to TRBJ1-1; no firm D call. The CDR3 has 12 residues. The ends were cut back, 2 bases at V and 11 bases at J, with 12 bases in the middle. For the CDR3, the DNA is TGTGCCAGCAGTTTATTGGCAGGTTCGGCTTTCTTT. It codes for CASSLLAGSAFF.

The CDR3 reads CASSPRDRDFYGYTF. The CDR3 nucleotides are TGTGCCAGCAGCCCGCGGGACAGAGACTTCTATGGCTACACCTTC. The V call is TRBV7-2, the J call TRBJ1-2; TRBD1 agrees at 7 bases. This CDR3 has 15 amino acids. The germline V gene has CDR1 SGHTA and CDR2 FQGNSA. V lost 5 bases, J lost 4 bases, and 10 bases stayed unmatched.